The 20 T cell receptor beta chains reported below all come from one sample, sequenced in a study of blood T cell repertoires in COVID-19. Profiling relied on immunoSEQ multiplex PCR, and the TCRdb table lists in-frame clones only, not all of them. The table has about 35,000 clones, roughly four fifths seen once. The sequenced sample consisted of peripheral blood. Receptors originate from a man aged 80 or over with active or convalescent COVID-19.

On this clone: At one end the junction does not follow the germline gene, possibly because of a read error. The chain joins TRBV2 to TRBJ1-1; D remains unclear. CDR3 length equals 14 residues. Germline V gene lookup returns CDR1 SNHLY and CDR2 FYNNEI. CDR3 loop: CASREGRMNTEAFF. DNA for the CDR3: TGTGCCAGCAGGGAAGGGCGGATGAACACTGAAGCTTTCTTT.

The chain links TRBV7-8 to TRBJ2-7, with TRBD2 as a possible D gene (5 bases). Germline V CDR1 and CDR2: SGHVS, FQNEAQ. Trimming cost V 1 base and J 4 bases, with 8 bases left between them. The CDR3 loop spans 13 amino acids. In DNA form, the CDR3 reads TGTGCCAGCAGCTTAGGAGGGAAGTACGAGCAGTACTTC. Translated, it gives CASSLGGKYEQYF.

The rearrangement uses TRBV11-2 and TRBJ2-5; 13 positions agree with TRBD2. Losses at the gene ends were 1 base for V and 5 bases for J; bases not matched to a gene: 4. From germline, CDR1 is SGHAT and CDR2 FQNNGV. This CDR3 region has 16 residues. In nucleotides, the CDR3 is TGTGCCAGCAGCTTAGGACTAGCGGGAGGTCAGGAGACCCAGTACTTC. Residues: CASSLGLAGGQETQYF.

The chain uses TRBV9 and TRBJ2-5, with TRBD2 matching 16 bases. Trimming removed 2 bases from V and 1 base from J; junction bases left unmatched: 2. Germline assignment: CDR1 SGDLS and CDR2 YYNGEE. The CDR3 runs 17 residues. For the CDR3, the DNA is TGTGCCAGCAGCGTGGGACTAGCGGGGGGGACCCAAGAGACCCAGTACTTC. Protein sequence: CASSVGLAGGTQETQYF.

The V call is TRBV7-2, the J call TRBJ2-7; D gene uncertain. The V end lost 5 bases, the J end lost 3 bases, and 11 bases lay between the germline ends. This CDR3 region has 13 residues. Per germline, CDR1 SGHTA and CDR2 FQGNSA. The CDR3: CASSPSPGYEQYF. Here the CDR3 DNA reads TGTGCCAGCAGCCCCAGTCCGGGCTACGAGCAGTACTTC.

The chain employs TRBV23-1 and TRBJ1-2, with 9 bases matching TRBD1. TRBV23-1 has ORF status, its function being uncertain. The CDR3 runs 15 residues. Unmatched junction bases numbered 9, after V lost 4 bases and J lost 6 bases. The CDR3, as DNA: TGCGCCAGCAGTCCTTTGGGACAGGGAGCGAATGGCTACACCTTC. Translating it yields CASSPLGQGANGYTF.

CDR3 nucleotides: TGTGCCAGCAGCATTACAGGGAGCGGCACTGAAGCTTTCTTT. Its protein product is CASSITGSGTEAFF. The chain has TRBV5-5 and TRBJ1-1, with TRBD1 as a possible D gene (6 bases). The germline V gene has CDR1 SGHKS and CDR2 YYEKEE (reference sequence). Trimming cost V 4 bases and J 4 bases, with 14 bases left between them. The CDR3 loop spans 14 amino acids.

The chain combines TRBV5-1 with TRBJ2-7; the match to TRBD2 covers 12 bases. Germline CDR1 is SGHRS and CDR2 is YFSETQ. The CDR3 length is 13 residues. V lost 4 bases, J lost 7 bases, and 3 bases stayed unmatched. DNA of the CDR3: TGCGCCAGCAGCAACGGACTAGCGGGAGAGCAGTACTTC. Protein product: CASSNGLAGEQYF.

V and J are TRBV7-2 and TRBJ2-3, with 14 bases identical to TRBD2. CDR1 and CDR2 (germline): SGHTA, FQGNSA. The CDR3 loop spans 15 amino acids. The trim removed 5 bases at V and 6 bases at J, leaving 4 bases unmatched. In nucleotides, the CDR3 is TGTGCCAGCAGCCCGGGACTAGCGGGAGTGGATACGCAGTATTTT. Translation gives CASSPGLAGVDTQYF.

This clone was found a few times. This chain uses TRBV28 with TRBJ2-2, with unresolved D. Germline V gene lookup returns CDR1 MDHEN and CDR2 SYDVKM. V dropped 5 bases and J dropped 6 bases, with 16 bases sitting between them. The CDR3 extends over 15 amino acids. Written as DNA, the CDR3 is TGTGCCAGCAGTCTACCGGAGAGAAAAGCCGGGGAGCTGTTTTTT. Translation gives CASSLPERKAGELFF.

The chain couples TRBV5-6 to TRBJ2-7; 7 bases are a match to TRBD2. The CDR3 runs to 15 residues. The germline gives CDR1 SGHDT, CDR2 YYEEEE. The V and J ends lost 0 bases and 4 bases, in that order; junction bases with no gene match: 7. The CDR3 protein is CASSLVRLAEYEQYF. In nucleotides, the CDR3 is TGTGCCAGCAGCTTGGTCCGGCTAGCGGAATACGAGCAGTACTTC.

As for this clone: This specimen includes other DNA sequences encoding the same CDR3. This chain uses TRBV24-1 with TRBJ2-2, with 10 bases matching TRBD2. This CDR3 comprises 18 residues. V lost 0 bases and J lost 3; bases outside the gene matches: 6. The germline CDR1 and CDR2 sequences are KGHDR and SFDVKD. In nucleotides, the CDR3 is TGTGCCACCAGTGATTTGCGGAGCGGGAGGGGCGACACCGGGGAGCTGTTTTTT. Its translation: CATSDLRSGRGDTGELFF.

V usage is TRBV27 and J usage is TRBJ1-4, with 8 bases lining up with TRBD1. The CDR3 spans 15 residues. V lost 6 bases, J lost 3 bases, and 6 bases stayed unmatched. Germline loops: CDR1 MNHEY, CDR2 SMNVEV (reference sequence). The CDR3 is CASSPTGVPNEKLFF. CDR3 DNA sequence: TGTGCCAGCAGCCCGACAGGGGTCCCTAATGAAAAACTGTTTTTT.

This clone was picked up one time. J is TRBJ2-5 and V is TRBV7-9; 7 bases agree with TRBD1. This CDR3 region has 13 residues. V was pared by 3 bases and J by 5 bases, with 3 bases of the junction left unmatched. In germline, CDR1 is SEHNR, CDR2 FQNEAQ (reference sequence). CDR3 sequence: CASSLNRGETQYF. The CDR3 nucleotides are TGTGCCAGCAGCTTGAACAGGGGTGAGACCCAGTACTTC.

This sequence joins TRBV21-1 and TRBJ2-7; no check of the table's D call, TRBD2, against the DNA was made. TRBV21-1 is flagged as a pseudogene. This CDR3 region has 15 residues. The CDR3 nucleotides read TGTGCCAGCAGCTTCCGGGGACTAGGGTCCTACGAGCAGTACTTC. Encoded protein: CASSFRGLGSYEQYF.

Written as DNA, the CDR3 is TGTGCCAGCAGTTTGCTTGCCGGGACAGCTAAAGAGACCCAGTACTTC. This translates into CASSLLAGTAKETQYF. This chain joins TRBV28 and TRBJ2-5, with 7 bases matching TRBD1. The CDR3 has 16 residues. Germline values: CDR1 MDHEN, CDR2 SYDVKM. V lost 3 bases to trimming and J lost 3 bases; unmatched junction nucleotides: 10.

V is TRBV5-1 and J is TRBJ1-5; D gene unclear. The CDR3 runs 16 residues. The germline gives CDR1 SGHRS, CDR2 YFSETQ. V lost 0 bases and J lost 0, with 10 bases in between. As DNA, the CDR3 is TGCGCCAGCAGCTTGGTCCCACTTGATAGCAATCAGCCCCAGCATTTT. This gives the protein CASSLVPLDSNQPQHF.

This chain connects TRBV5-1 to TRBJ2-7, with TRBD1 matching 9 bases. The CDR3 runs to 15 residues. Germline assignment: CDR1 SGHRS and CDR2 YFSETQ. The V and J ends lost 3 bases and 2 bases, in that order; junction bases with no gene match: 6. In nucleotides, the CDR3 is TGCGCCAGCAGCTCGGGGACAGGGTCGACCTACGAGCAGTACTTC. Its translation is CASSSGTGSTYEQYF.

In DNA form, the CDR3 reads TGTGCCACCAGCAGAGATCTGCCAGGGGCCGGCGGGGAGCTGTTTTTT. Translating gives CATSRDLPGAGGELFF. This chain links TRBV15 with TRBJ2-2, with a possible D match to TRBD1 (6 bases). This CDR3 has 16 residues. Germline V lookup: CDR1 LNHNV, CDR2 YYDKDF (reference sequence). With 0 bases removed from V and 7 bases from J, the gap between germline ends came to 15 bases.

The chain links TRBV10-1 to TRBJ2-2; D is uncertain. Germline V gene sequence: CDR1 WNHNN, CDR2 SYGVQD (reference sequence). V was trimmed by 5 bases and J by 1 base, leaving 2 bases between them. The CDR3 sequence is 12 residues long. CDR3 region: CASSRNTGELFF. The CDR3, as DNA: TGCGCCAGCAGTCGGAACACCGGGGAGCTGTTTTTT.